The sample holds many counts of the clone carrying this T cell receptor (beta chain). TCR beta CDR3 region amplification was performed from RNA transcripts. With the HTBI primer set, the TCR CDR3 went through a first round of RT-PCR. TCRdb re-derived calls from the multiplex PCR reads in MiXCR, one entry per CDR3 protein. The data hold some 300,000 distinct CDR3 sequences, with around a fifth observed a single time. The data were obtained in a study of T cells in Graves' hyperthyroidism and ophthalmopathy. V was clipped by 4 bases and J by 1 base; unmatched bases: 6. Germline assignment: CDR1 SQVTM and CDR2 ANQGSEA. The CDR3 covers 15 residues.

Sample: blood. The sequence came from a man aged 45-65 years with Graves' ophthalmopathy. V usage is TRBV29-1 and J usage is TRBJ1-1, with 10 bases matching TRBD1. The CDR3 region is CSVGRGQGRNTEAFF. The CDR3 bases are TGCAGCGTTGGTAGGGGACAGGGGAGGAACACTGAAGCTTTCTTT. Based on the CDR3 plus reference TRBV29-1 and TRBJ1-1, the full variable domain is SAVISQKPSRDICQRGTSLTIQCQVDSQVTMMFWYRQQPGQSLTLIATANQGSEATYESGFVIDKFPISRPNLTFSTLTVSNMSPEDSSIYLCSVGRGQGRNTEAFFGQGTRLTVV.